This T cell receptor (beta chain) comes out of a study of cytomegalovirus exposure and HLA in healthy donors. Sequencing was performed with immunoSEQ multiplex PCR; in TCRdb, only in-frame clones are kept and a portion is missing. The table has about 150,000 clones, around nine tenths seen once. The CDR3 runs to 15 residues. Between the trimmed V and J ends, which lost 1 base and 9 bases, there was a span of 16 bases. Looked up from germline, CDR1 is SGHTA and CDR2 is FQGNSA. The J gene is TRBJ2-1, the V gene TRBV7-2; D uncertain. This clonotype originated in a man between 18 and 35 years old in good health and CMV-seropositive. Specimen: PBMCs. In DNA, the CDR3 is TGTGCCAGCAGCTTAGAGTTCCGATTGCATAGTGAGCAGTTCTTC. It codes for CASSLEFRLHSEQFF.